The rows below give T cell receptor beta chains drawn from one sample of a study of neoadjuvant anti-PD-1 for oral cavity cancer. Sequencing used immunoSEQ multiplex PCR; TCRdb keeps in-frame clones, though not all of them. The table lists 70,000 to 95,000 clones, about four fifths of them singletons. The sample was PBMCs, taken before nivolumab (anti-PD-1) treatment. The origin of the receptors is a person aged 40-85 years with oral cavity squamous cell carcinoma. CDR3s include the opening cysteine and the closing phenylalanine or tryptophan. Fields, in order: J gene, clone size, D gene, V gene, CDR3 DNA, CDR3 protein. D genes are given only for firm matches. Not all rows give a size; the values are once, few, many and, for expanded clones, a class.

j_gene: TRBJ1-1; abundance: NA; d_gene: NA; v_gene: TRBV6-1; CDR3nt: TGTGCCAGCAAATCTAGGGGTAGCACTGAAGCTTTCTTT; CDR3aa: CASKSRGSTEAFF
j_gene: TRBJ2-7; abundance: NA; d_gene: TRBD1; v_gene: TRBV19; CDR3nt: TGTGCCAGTAGTGTCAGGGGGAGCTCCTACGAGCAGTACTTC; CDR3aa: CASSVRGSSYEQYF
j_gene: TRBJ1-1; abundance: NA; d_gene: NA; v_gene: TRBV11-2; CDR3nt: TGTGCCAGCAGCTTAGGTCGGGAAACTGAAGCTTTCTTT; CDR3aa: CASSLGRETEAFF
j_gene: TRBJ2-7; abundance: once; d_gene: TRBD2; v_gene: TRBV5-6; CDR3nt: TGTGCCAGCAGCTCCGAGGTAACGGGGGGATACGAGCAGTACTTC; CDR3aa: CASSSEVTGGYEQYF
j_gene: TRBJ1-5; abundance: many; d_gene: TRBD1; v_gene: TRBV15; CDR3nt: TGTGCCACCAGCAGAGATGGGACAGGGGTCAATCAGCCCCAGCATTTT; CDR3aa: CATSRDGTGVNQPQHF
j_gene: TRBJ1-5; abundance: few; d_gene: NA; v_gene: TRBV2; CDR3nt: TGTGCCAGCAGTGAAGAGACGGGGGCCGGTCAGCCCCAGCATTTT; CDR3aa: CASSEETGAGQPQHF
j_gene: TRBJ2-7; abundance: NA; d_gene: NA; v_gene: TRBV11-2; CDR3nt: TGTGCCAGCAGCTTAGACGGGAGAGTCACCTACGAGCAGTACTTC; CDR3aa: CASSLDGRVTYEQYF
j_gene: TRBJ1-1; abundance: NA; d_gene: NA; v_gene: TRBV6-5; CDR3nt: TGTGCCAGCAAAAAAACTGGGAAAACTGAAGCTTTCTTT; CDR3aa: CASKKTGKTEAFF
j_gene: TRBJ2-3; abundance: NA; d_gene: NA; v_gene: TRBV5-1; CDR3nt: TGCGCCAGCAGCTTGGGCGCTGCGACAGATACGCAGTATTTT; CDR3aa: CASSLGAATDTQYF
j_gene: TRBJ1-1; abundance: NA; d_gene: NA; v_gene: TRBV6-6; CDR3nt: TGTGCCAGCACCGAGAAGAACACTGAAGCTTTCTTT; CDR3aa: CASTEKNTEAFF
j_gene: TRBJ2-1; abundance: NA; d_gene: NA; v_gene: TRBV7-2; CDR3nt: TGTGCCAGCAGCCCGGGGGCAAGGGTGAATGAGCAGTTCTTC; CDR3aa: CASSPGARVNEQFF
j_gene: TRBJ1-5; abundance: NA; d_gene: TRBD1; v_gene: TRBV6-1; CDR3nt: TGTGCCAGCAGTGGGACCCATGGACAGGGCGGCAATCAGCCCCAGCATTTT; CDR3aa: CASSGTHGQGGNQPQHF
j_gene: TRBJ2-6; abundance: NA; d_gene: NA; v_gene: TRBV6-5; CDR3nt: TGTGCCAGCAGTTACGCAGGGACCGGGGCCAACGTCCTGACTTTC; CDR3aa: CASSYAGTGANVLTF
j_gene: TRBJ2-4; abundance: NA; d_gene: TRBD1; v_gene: TRBV4-1; CDR3nt: TGCGCCAGCAGCCAACCCCGGGACAGACTAGCCAAAAACATTCAGTACTTC; CDR3aa: CASSQPRDRLAKNIQYF
j_gene: TRBJ2-1; abundance: NA; d_gene: NA; v_gene: TRBV6-5; CDR3nt: TGTGCCAGCAGTTACCCCATTGGTGAGCAGTTCTTC; CDR3aa: CASSYPIGEQFF
j_gene: TRBJ2-2; abundance: few; d_gene: TRBD2; v_gene: TRBV6-4; CDR3nt: TGTGCCAGCAGTGTCTCCACTAGCGGTATGGTCGGGGAGCTGTTTTTT; CDR3aa: CASSVSTSGMVGELFF
j_gene: TRBJ1-3; abundance: NA; d_gene: NA; v_gene: TRBV30; CDR3nt: TGTGCCTGGAGTGAGTCCGGAAACACCATATATTTT; CDR3aa: CAWSESGNTIYF
j_gene: TRBJ1-4; abundance: NA; d_gene: TRBD1; v_gene: TRBV2; CDR3nt: TGTGCCAGCAGGACAGGGGGCGGAACAACTAATGAAAAACTGTTTTTT; CDR3aa: CASRTGGGTTNEKLFF
j_gene: TRBJ1-5; abundance: once; d_gene: TRBD1; v_gene: TRBV30; CDR3nt: TGTGCCTGGAATGGACAGGGCGACGAGCCCCAGCATTTT; CDR3aa: CAWNGQGDEPQHF
j_gene: TRBJ1-1; abundance: NA; d_gene: TRBD1; v_gene: TRBV9; CDR3nt: TGTGCCAGCAGCAGTAGGACAGGGCCCACTGAAGCTTTCTTT; CDR3aa: CASSSRTGPTEAFF
j_gene: TRBJ2-7; abundance: NA; d_gene: NA; v_gene: TRBV28; CDR3nt: TGTGCCAGCAGTTCCCCCGATAGGTACTACGAGCAGTACTTC; CDR3aa: CASSSPDRYYEQYF
j_gene: TRBJ2-7; abundance: NA; d_gene: NA; v_gene: TRBV2; CDR3nt: TGTGCCAGCAGTGTCTCGTTTTTGCCCGACGAGCAGTACTTC; CDR3aa: CASSVSFLPDEQYF
j_gene: TRBJ2-1; abundance: NA; d_gene: NA; v_gene: TRBV6-7; CDR3nt: TGTGCCAGCAGTTACCCGGGATTTAGTTACAATGAGCAGTTCTTC; CDR3aa: CASSYPGFSYNEQFF
j_gene: TRBJ2-1; abundance: NA; d_gene: TRBD2; v_gene: TRBV2; CDR3nt: TGTGCCAGCAGGACCGGACTAGCGGAACACAATGAGCAGTTCTTC; CDR3aa: CASRTGLAEHNEQFF
j_gene: TRBJ1-2; abundance: NA; d_gene: NA; v_gene: TRBV6-5; CDR3nt: TGTGCCAGCAAATTTTCAGGGACGGCATATGGCTACACCTTC; CDR3aa: CASKFSGTAYGYTF
j_gene: TRBJ1-5; abundance: once; d_gene: TRBD1; v_gene: TRBV6-1; CDR3nt: TGTGCCAGCAGTGCCGGGACAGGGGTTAATCAGCCCCAGCATTTT; CDR3aa: CASSAGTGVNQPQHF
j_gene: TRBJ1-2; abundance: few; d_gene: NA; v_gene: TRBV6-5; CDR3nt: TGTGCCAGCAGTTACGGGGGAGGCTCGGGATCTGGCTACACCTTC; CDR3aa: CASSYGGGSGSGYTF
j_gene: TRBJ2-5; abundance: NA; d_gene: TRBD2; v_gene: TRBV14; CDR3nt: TGTGCCAGCAGCCCTAGACTAGCGGGAGGAGAGACCCAGTACTTC; CDR3aa: CASSPRLAGGETQYF
j_gene: TRBJ1-1; abundance: NA; d_gene: TRBD1; v_gene: TRBV5-4; CDR3nt: TGTGCCAGCAGCAGGACAGGGGTTTACACTGAAGCTTTCTTT; CDR3aa: CASSRTGVYTEAFF
j_gene: TRBJ2-2; abundance: few; d_gene: NA; v_gene: TRBV14; CDR3nt: TGTGCCAGCAGCCGGGCCGACGCGTCGTTATCTAGCTACACCGGGGAGCTGTTTTTT; CDR3aa: CASSRADASLSSYTGELFF